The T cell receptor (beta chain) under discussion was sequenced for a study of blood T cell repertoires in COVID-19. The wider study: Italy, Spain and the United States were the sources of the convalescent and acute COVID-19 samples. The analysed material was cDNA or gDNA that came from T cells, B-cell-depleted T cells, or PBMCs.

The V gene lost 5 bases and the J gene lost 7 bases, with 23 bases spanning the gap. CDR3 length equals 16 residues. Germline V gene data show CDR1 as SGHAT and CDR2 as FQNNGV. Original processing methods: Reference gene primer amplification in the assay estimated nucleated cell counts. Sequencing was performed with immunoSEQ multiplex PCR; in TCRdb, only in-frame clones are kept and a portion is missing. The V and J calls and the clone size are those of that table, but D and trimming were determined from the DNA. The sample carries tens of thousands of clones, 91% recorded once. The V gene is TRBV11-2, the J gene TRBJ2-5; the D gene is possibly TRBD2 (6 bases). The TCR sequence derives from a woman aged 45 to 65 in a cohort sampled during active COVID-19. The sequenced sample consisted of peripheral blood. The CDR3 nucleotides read TGTGCCAGCAGCATAGGGGTAGCGGCCATTAGTCGGACCCAGTACTTC. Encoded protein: CASSIGVAAISRTQYF. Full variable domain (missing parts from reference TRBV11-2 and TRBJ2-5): EAGVAQSPRYKIIEKRQSVAFWCNPISGHATLYWYQQILGQGPKLLIQFQNNGVVDDSQLPKDRFSAERLKGVDSTLKIQPAKLEDSAVYLCASSIGVAAISRTQYFGPGTRLLVL.